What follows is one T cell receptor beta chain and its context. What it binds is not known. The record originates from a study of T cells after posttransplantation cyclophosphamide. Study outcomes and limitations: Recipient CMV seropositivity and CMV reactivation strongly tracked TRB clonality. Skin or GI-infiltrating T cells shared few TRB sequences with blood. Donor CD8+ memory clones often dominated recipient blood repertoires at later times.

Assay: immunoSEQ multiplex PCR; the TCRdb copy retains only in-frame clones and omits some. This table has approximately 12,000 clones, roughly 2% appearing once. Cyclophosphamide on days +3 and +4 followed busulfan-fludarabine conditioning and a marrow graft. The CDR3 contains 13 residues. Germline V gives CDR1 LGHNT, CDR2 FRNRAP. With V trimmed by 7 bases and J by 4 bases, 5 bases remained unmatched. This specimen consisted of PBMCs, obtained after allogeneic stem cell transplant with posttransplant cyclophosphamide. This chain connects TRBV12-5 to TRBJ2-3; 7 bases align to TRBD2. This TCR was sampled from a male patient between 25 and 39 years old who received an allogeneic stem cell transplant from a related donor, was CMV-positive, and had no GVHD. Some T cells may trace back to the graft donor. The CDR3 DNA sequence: TGTGCTAGTGCCCGGGCGGGGGCAGATACGCAGTATTTT. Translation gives CASARAGADTQYF.